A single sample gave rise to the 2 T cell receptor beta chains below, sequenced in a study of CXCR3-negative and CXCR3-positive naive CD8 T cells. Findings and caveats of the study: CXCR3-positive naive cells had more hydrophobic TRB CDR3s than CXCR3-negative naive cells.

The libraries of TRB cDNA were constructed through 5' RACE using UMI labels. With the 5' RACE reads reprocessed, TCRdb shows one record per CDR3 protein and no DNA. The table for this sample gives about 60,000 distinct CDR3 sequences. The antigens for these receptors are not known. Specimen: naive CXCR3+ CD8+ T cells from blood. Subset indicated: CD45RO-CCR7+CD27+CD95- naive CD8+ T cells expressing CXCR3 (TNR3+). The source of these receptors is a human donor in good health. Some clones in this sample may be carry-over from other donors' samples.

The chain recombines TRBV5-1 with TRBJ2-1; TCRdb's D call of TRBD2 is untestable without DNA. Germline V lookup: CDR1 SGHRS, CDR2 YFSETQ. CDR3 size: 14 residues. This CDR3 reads CASSGGLPHNEQFF.

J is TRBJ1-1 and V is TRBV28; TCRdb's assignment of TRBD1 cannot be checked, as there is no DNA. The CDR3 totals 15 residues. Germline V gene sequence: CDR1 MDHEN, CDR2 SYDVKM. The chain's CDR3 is CASSLREGGFPKAFF.